This TCR beta chain is drawn from a study of human T cells and chemical hapten exposure. V lost 4 bases, J lost 4 bases, and 18 bases lay in between. This CDR3 has 16 amino acids. Time point specified: healthy volunteer bleed at 6 weeks. Someone pulled total RNA out of unfractionated whole blood. Individual cDNA molecules in this library carried unique molecular identifiers. Original processing notes: Sampled TCR counts reached a median of approximately 100,000 per sample, with values ranging from 23,224 to 690,600. TCRdb passed the RACE reads through MiXCR, listing each CDR3 protein once. In this record, the V and J calls reflect TCRdb's handling and not the investigators' own analysis. The data contain 70,000 to 85,000 distinct CDR3 sequences, over 6.5% of them seen just once; the ten biggest clones take up roughly 1.5%.

The source is a male donor in good health. Some clones in this sample may be carry-over from other donors' samples. The chain carries TRBV12-3 or TRBV12-4 and TRBJ2-3; no definite D call. Sequencing was carried out using whole blood. CDR3 DNA: TGTGCCAGCAGTTATCTCGGGTCCCTCCTACCAGATACGCAGTATTTT. Translated: CASSYLGSLLPDTQYF.